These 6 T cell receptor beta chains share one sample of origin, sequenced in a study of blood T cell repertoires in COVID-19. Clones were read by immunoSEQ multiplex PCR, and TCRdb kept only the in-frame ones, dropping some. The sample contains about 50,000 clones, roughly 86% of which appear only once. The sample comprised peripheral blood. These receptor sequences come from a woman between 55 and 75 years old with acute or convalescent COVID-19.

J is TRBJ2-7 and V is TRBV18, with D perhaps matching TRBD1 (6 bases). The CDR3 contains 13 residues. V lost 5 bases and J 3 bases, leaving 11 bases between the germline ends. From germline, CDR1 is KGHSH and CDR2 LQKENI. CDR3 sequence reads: CASSFGTSYEQYF. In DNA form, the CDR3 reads TGTGCCAGCTCATTCGGGACAAGCTACGAGCAGTACTTC.

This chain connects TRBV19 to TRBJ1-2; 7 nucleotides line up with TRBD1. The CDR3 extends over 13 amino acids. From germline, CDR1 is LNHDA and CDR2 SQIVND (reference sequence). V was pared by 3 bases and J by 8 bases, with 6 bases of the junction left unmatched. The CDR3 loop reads CASSIEGARGYTF. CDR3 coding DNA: TGTGCCAGTAGTATTGAGGGGGCGCGAGGCTACACCTTC. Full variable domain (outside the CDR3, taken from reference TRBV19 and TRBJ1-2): DGGITQSPKYLFRKEGQNVTLSCEQNLNHDAMYWYRQDPGQGLRLIYYSQIVNDFQKGDIAEGYSVSREKKESFPLTVTSAQKNPTAFYLCASSIEGARGYTFGSGTRLTVV.

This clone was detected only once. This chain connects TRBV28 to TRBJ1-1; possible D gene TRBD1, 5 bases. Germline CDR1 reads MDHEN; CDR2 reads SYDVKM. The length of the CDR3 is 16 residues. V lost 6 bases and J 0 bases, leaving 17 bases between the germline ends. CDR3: CASRTSGFAMNTEAFF. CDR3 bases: TGTGCCAGCAGAACTTCAGGGTTCGCTATGAACACTGAAGCTTTCTTT.

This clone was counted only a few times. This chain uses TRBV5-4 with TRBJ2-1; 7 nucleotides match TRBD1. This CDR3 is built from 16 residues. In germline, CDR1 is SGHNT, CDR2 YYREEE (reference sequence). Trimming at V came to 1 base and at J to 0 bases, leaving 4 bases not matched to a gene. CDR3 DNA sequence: TGTGCCAGCAGCTTGAGCGCAGGGGGCTCCTACAATGAGCAGTTCTTC. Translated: CASSLSAGGSYNEQFF.

CDR3 amino acids: CASSRTSGGPNYNEQFF. CDR3 in DNA: TGTGCCAGTAGTAGGACTAGCGGGGGCCCAAACTACAATGAGCAGTTCTTC. The rearrangement links TRBV19 to TRBJ2-1; 13 bases fit TRBD2. V was clipped by 4 bases and J by 3 bases; unmatched bases: 6. This CDR3 is built from 17 residues. The V gene's germline CDR1 is LNHDA and CDR2 SQIVND (reference sequence).

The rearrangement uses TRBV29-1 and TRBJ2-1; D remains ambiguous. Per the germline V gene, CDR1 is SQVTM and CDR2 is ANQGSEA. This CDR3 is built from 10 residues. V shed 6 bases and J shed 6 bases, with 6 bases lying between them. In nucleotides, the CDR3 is TGCAGCGTCGACATCAATGAGCAGTTCTTC. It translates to CSVDINEQFF.